The text below deals with one T cell receptor beta chain. Its antigen is undetermined. An amount of RNA that ranged from about 0.45 to 1 ug was reverse transcribed with random hexamers. TCRdb fed the immunoSEQ multiplex PCR reads into MiXCR, producing one record per CDR3 protein. The repertoire includes some 110,000 distinct CDR3 sequences, approximately 93% of them detected once, and roughly 0.38% sits in the top ten. This CDR3 spans 13 amino acids. Germline V gene lookup returns CDR1 SNHLY and CDR2 FYNNEI. Trimming shortened V by 10 bases and J by 7 bases, and 17 bases separated the two germline ends. The study sequenced TCR beta in blood CD8+ and CD4+ T cells. As judged by recently defined diagnostic criteria, patients with Susac syndrome had definite or probable disease. This record belongs to a study of CD8 T cells in Susac syndrome. Study at large: When blood was drawn, the patients with Susac syndrome were therapy-naive, on corticosteroids, or on intravenous immunoglobulin alone.

Findings and limits, study-wide: As acknowledged by the study, its TCR sequencing and HLA analysis included a relatively small number of individuals.

The sample taken for sequencing was CD8+ T cells from PBMCs. This clonotype was sampled from a human donor with Susac syndrome. The chain recombines TRBV2 with TRBJ2-1; D is tentatively TRBD1 or TRBD2 (5 bases each). The CDR3 region is CAITGGYPNEQFF. CDR3 sequence (DNA): TGTGCCATCACAGGAGGCTATCCAAATGAGCAGTTCTTC.